This T cell receptor beta chain was captured by sequencing in a study of blood T cells in healthy people across ages. In the case of this clonotype: Antigen specificity is unknown.

The authors ran a second PCR of about 6 to 11 cycles using a sample-barcoded 5' primer and a J-beta primer mix. Each of the cDNA molecules was tagged by a template-switch adaptor with 12 random nucleotides. Every individual sample yielded 2.5 million or more paired-end reads (each containing CDR3). TCRdb fed the 5' RACE reads into MiXCR, producing one record per CDR3 protein. The table includes 650,000 to 800,000 distinct CDR3 sequences, around 45% detected once. The CDR3 spans 15 residues. Germline lookup yields CDR1 SGHRS and CDR2 YFSETQ. Trimming shortened V by 7 bases and J by 7 bases, and 23 bases separated the two germline ends. Study-level findings and limits: Donor CMV infection status was unknown, possibly confounding age-related changes in expanded clonotypes.

The gene calls are TRBV5-1 and TRBJ1-1; TRBD1 might be the D (6 bases). Sequenced sample: blood. This TCR came from a man aged 60-69 years in good health. This chain's CDR3 is CASHPGDMGAVEAFF. The CDR3 DNA reads TGCGCCAGCCACCCCGGGGACATGGGCGCAGTTGAAGCTTTCTTT.